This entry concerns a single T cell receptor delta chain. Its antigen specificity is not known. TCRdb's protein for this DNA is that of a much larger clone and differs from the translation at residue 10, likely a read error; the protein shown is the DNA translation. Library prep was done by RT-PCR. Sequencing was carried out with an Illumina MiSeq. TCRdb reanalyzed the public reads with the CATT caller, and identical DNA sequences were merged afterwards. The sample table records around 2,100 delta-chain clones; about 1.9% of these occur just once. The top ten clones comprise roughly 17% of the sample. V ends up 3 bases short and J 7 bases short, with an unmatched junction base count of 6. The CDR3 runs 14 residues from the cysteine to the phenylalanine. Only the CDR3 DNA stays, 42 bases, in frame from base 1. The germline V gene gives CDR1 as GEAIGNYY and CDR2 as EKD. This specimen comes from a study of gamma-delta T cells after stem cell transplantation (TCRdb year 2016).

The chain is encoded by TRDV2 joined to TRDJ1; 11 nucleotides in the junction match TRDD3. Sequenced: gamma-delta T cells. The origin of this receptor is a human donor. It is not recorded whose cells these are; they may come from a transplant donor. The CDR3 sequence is CACDRLGDSAKLIF. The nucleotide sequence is TGTGCCTGTGACCGACTGGGGGATAGCGCTAAACTCATCTTT.